These 14 T cell receptor beta chains share one sample of origin, sequenced in a study of beta chain features in type 1 diabetes. Study findings and constraints: Shorter TCRB CDR3s, moderately but significantly so, marked every one of the four CD4+ subsets in Type 1 diabetes patients.

Expressed TCRB transcripts were sequenced because the isolated RNA had all been reverse transcribed beforehand. TCRdb's copy holds only in-frame clones and misses some; the assay was immunoSEQ multiplex PCR. The sample holds 680,000 or so clones; 13% are singletons and the top ten take about 0.02%. No antigen has been assigned to these receptors. Input material: naive CD4+ T cells from blood. All receptors come from a man aged 18 to 29 with type 1 diabetes.

This chain joins TRBV29-1 and TRBJ1-2; unclear D gene. This CDR3 comprises 15 residues. The germline CDR1 and CDR2 sequences are SQVTM and ANQGSEA. V was clipped by 5 bases and J by 0 bases, with 16 bases between them. The CDR3 loop reads CSVSHTAGANYGYTF. DNA of the CDR3: TGCAGCGTTTCCCACACAGCCGGGGCTAACTATGGCTACACCTTC.

The chain carries TRBV29-1 and TRBJ1-1; D possibly corresponds to TRBD1 (6 bases). The CDR3 runs 17 residues. V was clipped by 3 bases and J by 2 bases, with 22 bases between them. Germline CDR1 and CDR2: SQVTM and ANQGSEA. CDR3 protein: CSVERGWPRGGNTEAFF. CDR3 sequence (DNA): TGCAGCGTTGAGAGGGGGTGGCCGAGGGGCGGAAACACTGAAGCTTTCTTT.

The V call is TRBV9, the J call TRBJ1-2; tentative D call: TRBD1 (6 bases). Germline V gene data show CDR1 as SGDLS and CDR2 as YYNGEE. This CDR3 region has 13 residues. Deletions cut 2 bases from V and 5 bases from J, with 10 bases between. The CDR3 nucleotides read TGTGCCAGCAGCGTGACAGGAATTTATGGCTACACCTTC. It is translated as CASSVTGIYGYTF.

Notes on this clone: Other DNA sequences within the sample encode an identical CDR3. The gene calls are TRBV5-1 and TRBJ1-2; no clear D gene. CDR1 and CDR2 (germline): SGHRS, YFSETQ. The CDR3 is made up of 13 amino acids. V was pared by 2 bases and J by 2 bases, with 7 bases between. CDR3 nucleotides: TGCGCCAGCAGCTTTGACTCGAACTATGGCTACACCTTC. Protein sequence: CASSFDSNYGYTF.

This clone was seen repeatedly, ten times or more. The chain has TRBV28 and TRBJ2-1, with a weak D call TRBD1 (5 bases). The CDR3 runs 13 residues. Germline V CDR1 and CDR2: MDHEN, SYDVKM. V lost 5 bases to trimming and J lost 9 bases, with 14 bases between them. The CDR3 reads CASSPAPGIEQFF. As DNA, the CDR3 is TGTGCCAGCAGTCCTGCCCCAGGGATTGAGCAGTTCTTC.

This clone was found a few times. The rearrangement links TRBV2 to TRBJ1-2; D is ambiguous. V gave up 6 bases and J gave up 0 bases, with 8 bases separating them. The CDR3 is 13 residues long. Germline V gene sequence: CDR1 SNHLY, CDR2 FYNNEI. CDR3 amino acids: CASRTPSNYGYTF. The DNA for the CDR3 is TGTGCCAGCAGGACACCTTCTAACTATGGCTACACCTTC.

This chain links TRBV7-2 with TRBJ1-3; no clear D. The germline CDR1 and CDR2 sequences are SGHTA and FQGNSA. The ends were cut back, 3 bases at V and 2 bases at J, with 8 bases in the middle. The CDR3 extends over 14 amino acids. CDR3 loop: CASSLTAPGNTIYF. As DNA, the CDR3 is TGTGCCAGCAGCTTGACGGCGCCTGGAAACACCATATATTTT.

The chain is built from TRBV5-4 and TRBJ2-3; D remains ambiguous. V dropped 10 bases and J dropped 6 bases, with 15 bases sitting between them. CDR1 is SGHNT, CDR2 YYREEE, per germline (reference sequence). The CDR3 consists of 12 residues. CDR3 region: CAVSGHSDTQYF. The CDR3 DNA sequence: TGTGCCGTATCAGGCCATTCGGATACGCAGTATTTT.

This clone appeared a few times. The chain is built from TRBV5-4 and TRBJ2-2; D is tentatively TRBD1 or TRBD2 (5 bases each). The CDR3 is 18 amino acids. V lost 3 bases and J 1 base, leaving 19 bases between the germline ends. Per germline, CDR1 SGHNT and CDR2 YYREEE (reference sequence). The CDR3 region is CASSYPWDGFGNTGELFF. CDR3 bases: TGTGCCAGCAGCTACCCGTGGGACGGGTTCGGGAACACCGGGGAGCTGTTTTTT.

This clone came up a few times. This rearrangement joins TRBV6-6 to TRBJ1-5; D ambiguous. This CDR3 is 14 amino acids long. The V and J ends lost 5 bases and 5 bases respectively, with 13 bases between them. CDR1 is MNHNY, CDR2 SVGAGI, per germline (reference sequence). CDR3 in amino acids: CASSRTSLYQPQHF. CDR3 nucleotide sequence: TGTGCCAGCAGTCGAACCAGTCTGTATCAGCCCCAGCATTTT.

This chain's CDR3 is CASSRGLGNQPQHF. For the CDR3, the DNA is TGTGCCAGCAGTAGGGGGCTTGGCAATCAGCCCCAGCATTTT. The rearrangement joins TRBV2 to TRBJ1-5; 7 nucleotides agree with TRBD1. This CDR3 spans 14 amino acids. The germline CDR1 and CDR2 sequences are SNHLY and FYNNEI. The J segment lost 2 bases and the V segment lost 5 bases, leaving 3 bases of the junction unmatched.

The chain has TRBV19 and TRBJ2-7; 7 bases are a match to TRBD1. This CDR3 spans 13 amino acids. CDR1 and CDR2 (germline): LNHDA, SQIVND (reference sequence). The ends lost 6 bases at V and 2 bases at J; junction bases unmatched: 4. The CDR3 here is CASSTGVPYEQYF. CDR3 bases: TGTGCCAGTAGCACAGGGGTCCCCTACGAGCAGTACTTC.

This clone was counted only a few times. This sequence joins TRBV10-3 and TRBJ2-1, with 9 bases aligning to TRBD2. Germline CDR1 ENHRY, CDR2 SYGVKD. The CDR3 has 15 amino acids. Unmatched junction bases numbered 11, after V lost 4 bases and J lost 10 bases. The CDR3 sequence is CAISALAGYEGEQFF. CDR3 sequence (DNA): TGTGCCATCAGTGCCCTAGCGGGGTATGAAGGAGAGCAGTTCTTC.

This clone was counted only a few times. The chain carries TRBV10-3 and TRBJ1-5, with D possibly TRBD1 on 6 matching bases. From germline, CDR1 is ENHRY and CDR2 SYGVKD. Trimming took off 2 bases at V and 6 bases at J, with 17 bases between the two ends. The CDR3 totals 16 residues. CDR3 sequence: CAISERAGDILQPQHF. DNA of the CDR3: TGTGCCATCAGTGAGAGGGCAGGGGATATTCTTCAGCCCCAGCATTTT.